This TCR beta chain was observed in a study of blood T cell repertoires in COVID-19. In germline, CDR1 is MNHEY, CDR2 SMNVEV (reference sequence). This CDR3 region has 16 residues. Trimming took 0 bases from V and 3 from J, leaving 12 bases between them. Libraries were prepared by immunoSEQ multiplex PCR; TCRdb keeps only in-frame clonotypes and omits some of them. The sample lists 100,000 to 150,000 clones, over 75% occurring once. The sequence derives from a man in his forties with active or convalescent COVID-19. The sequenced sample consisted of peripheral blood. This chain links TRBV27 with TRBJ1-5; D unresolved. The CDR3 DNA reads TGTGCCAGCAGTTTATCGGCGGGAATACCCAATCAGCCCCAGCATTTT. Translated, it gives CASSLSAGIPNQPQHF.